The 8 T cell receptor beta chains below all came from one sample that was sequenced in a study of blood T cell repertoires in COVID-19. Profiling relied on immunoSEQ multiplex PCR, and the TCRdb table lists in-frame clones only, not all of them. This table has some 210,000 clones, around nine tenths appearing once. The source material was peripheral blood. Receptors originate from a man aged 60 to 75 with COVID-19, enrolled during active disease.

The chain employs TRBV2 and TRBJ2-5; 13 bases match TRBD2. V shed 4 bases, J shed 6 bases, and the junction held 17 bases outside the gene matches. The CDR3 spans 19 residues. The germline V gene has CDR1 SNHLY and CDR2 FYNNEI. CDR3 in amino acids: CASSVRLAGGGSISQTQYF. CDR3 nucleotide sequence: TGTGCCAGCAGTGTACGACTAGCGGGGGGCGGGAGTATTTCCCAGACCCAGTACTTC.

CDR3 protein: CASSKDLRGSEKLFF. Written as DNA, the CDR3 is TGTGCCAGCAGTAAAGACTTGCGGGGGAGTGAAAAACTGTTTTTT. This chain links TRBV25-1 with TRBJ1-4; D perhaps matches TRBD1 (5 bases). The CDR3 is 15 residues long. The germline V gene encodes CDR1 MGHDK and CDR2 SYGVNS. V lost 5 bases and J lost 7, with 17 bases in between.

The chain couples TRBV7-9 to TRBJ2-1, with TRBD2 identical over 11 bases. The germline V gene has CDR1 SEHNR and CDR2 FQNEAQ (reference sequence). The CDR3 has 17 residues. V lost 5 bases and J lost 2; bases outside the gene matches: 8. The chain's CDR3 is CASSLGLAGPTYNEQFF. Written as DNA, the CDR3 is TGTGCCAGCAGCCTTGGACTAGCGGGTCCCACCTACAATGAGCAGTTCTTC.

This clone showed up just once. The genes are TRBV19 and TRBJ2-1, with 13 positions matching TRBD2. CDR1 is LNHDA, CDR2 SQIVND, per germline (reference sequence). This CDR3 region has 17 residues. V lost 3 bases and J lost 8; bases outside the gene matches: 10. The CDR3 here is CASSIMTSGGNLDEQFF. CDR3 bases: TGTGCCAGTAGTATTATGACTAGCGGGGGGAACCTGGATGAGCAGTTCTTC.

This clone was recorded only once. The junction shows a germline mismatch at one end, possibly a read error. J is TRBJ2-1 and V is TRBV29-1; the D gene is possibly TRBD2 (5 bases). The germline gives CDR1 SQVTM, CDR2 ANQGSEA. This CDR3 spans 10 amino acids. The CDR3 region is CSVEPGKQFF. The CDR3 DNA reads TGCAGCGTTGAACCGGGGAAGCAATTCTTC.

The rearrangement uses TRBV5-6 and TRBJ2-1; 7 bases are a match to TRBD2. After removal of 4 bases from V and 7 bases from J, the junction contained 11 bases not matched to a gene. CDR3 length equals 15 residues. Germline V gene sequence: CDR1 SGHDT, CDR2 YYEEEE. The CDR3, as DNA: TGTGCCAGCAGCGGCTCACTAGCGAATATAAATGAGCAGTTCTTC. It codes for CASSGSLANINEQFF.

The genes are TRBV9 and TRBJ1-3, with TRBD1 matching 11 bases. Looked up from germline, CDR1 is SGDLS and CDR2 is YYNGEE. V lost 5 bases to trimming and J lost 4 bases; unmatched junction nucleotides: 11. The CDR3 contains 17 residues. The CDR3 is CASSLGQGALEGNTIYF. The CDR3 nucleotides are TGTGCCAGCAGTCTAGGACAGGGGGCACTGGAAGGAAACACCATATATTTT.

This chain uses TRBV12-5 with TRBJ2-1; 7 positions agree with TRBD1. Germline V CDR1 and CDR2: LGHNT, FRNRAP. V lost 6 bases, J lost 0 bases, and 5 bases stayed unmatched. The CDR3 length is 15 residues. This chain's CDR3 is CASGKQGNSYNEQFF. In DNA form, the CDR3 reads TGTGCTAGTGGGAAACAGGGGAACTCCTACAATGAGCAGTTCTTC.